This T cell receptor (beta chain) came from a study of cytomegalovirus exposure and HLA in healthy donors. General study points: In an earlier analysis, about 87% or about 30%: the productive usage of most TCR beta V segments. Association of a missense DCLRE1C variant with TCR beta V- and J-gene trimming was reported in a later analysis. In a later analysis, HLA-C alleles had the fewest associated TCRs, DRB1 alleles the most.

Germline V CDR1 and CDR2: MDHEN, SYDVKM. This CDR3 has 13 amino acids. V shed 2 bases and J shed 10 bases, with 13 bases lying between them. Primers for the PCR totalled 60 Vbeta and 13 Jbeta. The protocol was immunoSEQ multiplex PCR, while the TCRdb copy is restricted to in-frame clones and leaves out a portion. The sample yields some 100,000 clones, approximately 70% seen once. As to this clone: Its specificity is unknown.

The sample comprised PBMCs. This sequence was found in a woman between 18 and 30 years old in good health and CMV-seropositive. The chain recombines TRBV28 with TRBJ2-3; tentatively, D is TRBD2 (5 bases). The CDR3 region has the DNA TGTGCCAGCAGTTTAGCCCGAATGGAGGCGCAGTATTTT. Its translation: CASSLARMEAQYF.